This is a list of T cell receptor beta chains from one sample in a study of CD8 T cells in Susac syndrome. TCRdb re-called the immunoSEQ multiplex PCR reads through MiXCR, storing one row per CDR3 protein. The sample comprises roughly 400,000 distinct CDR3 sequences, approximately 85% of which are singletons, and approximately 0.12% rests with the top ten. The source material was CD8+ T cells from PBMCs. These receptors were taken from a human donor with multiple sclerosis. Each CDR3 is given with its conserved first and last residue. Fields, in order: CDR3 protein, J gene, V gene.

CASSQGTAANYGYTF | TRBJ1-2 | TRBV4-1
CASSQDRGGGYTEAFF | TRBJ1-1 | TRBV14
CASSSKRDPYNEQFF | TRBJ2-1 | TRBV2
CASSSLPGQLYGYTF | TRBJ1-2 | TRBV7-9
CASSPGGDTQYF | TRBJ2-3 | TRBV5-4
CTSSQEEGVNTGELFF | TRBJ2-2 | TRBV3-1
CASSLWEDTGELFF | TRBJ2-2 | TRBV12-3/TRBV12-4
CASSPRGRNTEAFF | TRBJ1-1 | TRBV28
CATSRKGQYTGELSF | TRBJ2-2 | TRBV15
CASSRDRGPAYEQYF | TRBJ2-7 | TRBV19
CASFHLLLGGYTF | TRBJ1-2 | TRBV6-1
CASAIAPTDTQYF | TRBJ2-3 | TRBV19
CASTAQIGVHYEQYF | TRBJ2-7 | TRBV6-1
CATSEFWGYEQYF | TRBJ2-7 | TRBV15
CASSQAVAGNYGYTF | TRBJ1-2 | TRBV4-1
CASSLPAVSYNEQFF | TRBJ2-1 | TRBV28
CASSQGLAGAELETQYF | TRBJ2-5 | TRBV4-1
CASSLLGGRDEQYF | TRBJ2-7 | TRBV27
CASSVLGVWGETQYF | TRBJ2-5 | TRBV5-4
CAIFSAGGSADTQYF | TRBJ2-3 | TRBV10-3
CATSGQGEETQYF | TRBJ2-5 | TRBV6-1
CASWGALGEQFF | TRBJ2-1 | TRBV19
CASSVGLAESIDTQYF | TRBJ2-3 | TRBV9
CASSRDGGINEQFF | TRBJ2-1 | TRBV5-5
CAISVNGLGSSYEQYF | TRBJ2-7 | TRBV10-3
CASSLSREGGNEQFF | TRBJ2-1 | TRBV28
CASSEIDGIGELFF | TRBJ2-2 | TRBV6-1
CSARDHGQGAEQFF | TRBJ2-1 | TRBV20-1
CASNPLKTSYEQYF | TRBJ2-7 | TRBV28
CASSLVAGEQYF | TRBJ2-7 | TRBV5-4
CASSAGGGSSYEQYF | TRBJ2-7 | TRBV19
CASSFSGGEETQYF | TRBJ2-5 | TRBV7-9
CASSPEDPGELFF | TRBJ2-2 | TRBV5-1
CASSLQGGNQPQHF | TRBJ1-5 | TRBV27
CASSDRGDDEQYF | TRBJ2-7 | TRBV6-5
CVHNRISNQPQHF | TRBJ1-5 | TRBV6-5
CASSSRQGRATEAFF | TRBJ1-1 | TRBV11-2
CATSRALYSDRNYEQYF | TRBJ2-7 | TRBV15
CSARDVNSYEQYF | TRBJ2-7 | TRBV20-1
CASSTDSGSRNEQFF | TRBJ2-1 | TRBV27
CASSPREGTEAFF | TRBJ1-1 | TRBV4-1